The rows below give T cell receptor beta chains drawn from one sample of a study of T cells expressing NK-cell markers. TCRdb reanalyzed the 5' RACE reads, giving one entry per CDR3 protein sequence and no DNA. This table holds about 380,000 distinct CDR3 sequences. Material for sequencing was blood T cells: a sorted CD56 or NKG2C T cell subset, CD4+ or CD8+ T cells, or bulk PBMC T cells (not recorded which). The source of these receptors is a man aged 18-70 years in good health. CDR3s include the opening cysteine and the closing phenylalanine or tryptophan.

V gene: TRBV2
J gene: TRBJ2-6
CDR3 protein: CASSAASGANVLTF

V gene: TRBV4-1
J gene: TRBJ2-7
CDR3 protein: CASSDTGTGGNEQYF

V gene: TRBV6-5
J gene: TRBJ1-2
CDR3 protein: CASKDSNYGYTF

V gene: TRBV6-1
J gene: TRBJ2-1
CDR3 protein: CASRTTSGPQFF

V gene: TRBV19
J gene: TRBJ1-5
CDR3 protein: CASSITENSNQPQHF

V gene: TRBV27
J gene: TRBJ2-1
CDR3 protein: CASSPGGGRSYNEQFF

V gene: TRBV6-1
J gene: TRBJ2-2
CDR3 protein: CASSLAGGWNTGELFF

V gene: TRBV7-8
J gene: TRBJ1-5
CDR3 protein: CASSLEAGWSNQPQHF

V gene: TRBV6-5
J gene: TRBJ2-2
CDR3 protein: CASSYRQSTGELFF

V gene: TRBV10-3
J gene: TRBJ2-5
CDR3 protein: CAISETSGVAQYF

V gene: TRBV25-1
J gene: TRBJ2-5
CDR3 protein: CASSAPVQETQYF

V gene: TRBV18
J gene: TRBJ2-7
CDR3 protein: CASSPRPPGQGYEQYF

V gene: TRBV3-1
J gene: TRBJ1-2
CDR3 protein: CASSQDRARGYGYTF

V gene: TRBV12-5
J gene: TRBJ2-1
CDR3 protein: CASGFLQGGGSYNEQFF

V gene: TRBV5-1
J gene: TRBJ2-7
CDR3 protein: CASSLAMAVVDEQYF

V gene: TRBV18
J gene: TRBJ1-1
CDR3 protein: CASSTGGSRAFF

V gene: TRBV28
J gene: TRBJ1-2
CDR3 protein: CASSSPPNYGYTF

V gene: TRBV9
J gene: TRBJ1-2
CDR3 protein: CASSQSGTGSGYTF

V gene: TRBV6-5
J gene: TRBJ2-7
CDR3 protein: CASSSPGPRPGEQYF

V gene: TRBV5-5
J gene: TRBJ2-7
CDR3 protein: CASSVRQGARYEQYF

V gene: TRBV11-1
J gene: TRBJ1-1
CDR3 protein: CASSLVKGLWRSYTEAFF

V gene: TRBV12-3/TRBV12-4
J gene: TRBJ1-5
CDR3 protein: CASRRQKNQPQHF

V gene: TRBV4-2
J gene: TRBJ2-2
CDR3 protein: CASSQDLDGGGHTGELFF

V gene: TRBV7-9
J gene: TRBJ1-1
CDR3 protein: CARHPAGDRSTEAFF

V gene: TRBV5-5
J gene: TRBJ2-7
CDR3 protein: CASSLAGSVREQYF

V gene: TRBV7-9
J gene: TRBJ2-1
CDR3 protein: CASSRLGTGATNEQFF

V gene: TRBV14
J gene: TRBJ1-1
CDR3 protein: CASSPEGGWRNTEAFF

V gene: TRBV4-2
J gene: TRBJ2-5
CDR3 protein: CASSLAGGGQLETQYF

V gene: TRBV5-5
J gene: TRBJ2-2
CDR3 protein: CASSPTSESTGELFF

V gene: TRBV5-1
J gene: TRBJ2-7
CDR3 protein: CASTPGSFDHEQYF

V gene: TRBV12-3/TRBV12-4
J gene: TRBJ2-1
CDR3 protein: CASIHRASQFF

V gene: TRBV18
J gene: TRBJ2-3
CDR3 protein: CASSPGQAATQYF

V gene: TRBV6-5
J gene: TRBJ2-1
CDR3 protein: CASSYAGGSLNEQFF

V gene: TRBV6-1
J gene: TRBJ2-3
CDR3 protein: CASSGTGGSTDTQYF

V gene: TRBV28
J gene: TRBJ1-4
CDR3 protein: CASSLVEGRGEKLFF

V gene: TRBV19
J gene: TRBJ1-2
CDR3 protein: CASSRDRGYTF

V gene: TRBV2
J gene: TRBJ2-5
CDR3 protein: CASSEGLKVETQYF

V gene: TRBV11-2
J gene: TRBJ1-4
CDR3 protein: CASSFAGLNEKLFF

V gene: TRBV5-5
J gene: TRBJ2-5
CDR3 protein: CASSLSLAGAFQETQYF

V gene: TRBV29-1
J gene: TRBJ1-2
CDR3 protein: CSVEDESRGYTF

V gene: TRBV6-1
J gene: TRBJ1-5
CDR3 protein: CASRERGWYSNQPQHF

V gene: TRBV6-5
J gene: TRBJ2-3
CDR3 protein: CASRSSTRSITDTQYF

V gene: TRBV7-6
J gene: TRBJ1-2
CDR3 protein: CASSLGQANYGYTF

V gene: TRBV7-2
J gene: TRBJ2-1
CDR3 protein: CASRGSGGEFSEQFF

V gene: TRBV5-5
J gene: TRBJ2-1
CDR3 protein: CASSVVAGGSNEQFF

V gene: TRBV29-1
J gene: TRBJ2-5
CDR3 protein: CSVEDQGGRGETQYF

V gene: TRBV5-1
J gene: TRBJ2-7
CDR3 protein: CASTKDRFYEQYF

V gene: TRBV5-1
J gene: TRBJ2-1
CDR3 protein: CASFGRGDEQFF

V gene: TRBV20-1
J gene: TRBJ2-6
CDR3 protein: CSAVDPGVGANVLTF

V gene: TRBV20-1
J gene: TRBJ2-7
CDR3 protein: CSAGTGAETYEQYF

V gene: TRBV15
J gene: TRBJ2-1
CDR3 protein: CATSRETGGLGEQFF

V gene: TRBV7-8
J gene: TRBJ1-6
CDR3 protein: CASSLVRGSPLHF

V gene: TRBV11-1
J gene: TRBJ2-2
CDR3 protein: CASSFAKIGTGHTGELFF

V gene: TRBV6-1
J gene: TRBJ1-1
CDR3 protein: CASSEGGASRTEAFF